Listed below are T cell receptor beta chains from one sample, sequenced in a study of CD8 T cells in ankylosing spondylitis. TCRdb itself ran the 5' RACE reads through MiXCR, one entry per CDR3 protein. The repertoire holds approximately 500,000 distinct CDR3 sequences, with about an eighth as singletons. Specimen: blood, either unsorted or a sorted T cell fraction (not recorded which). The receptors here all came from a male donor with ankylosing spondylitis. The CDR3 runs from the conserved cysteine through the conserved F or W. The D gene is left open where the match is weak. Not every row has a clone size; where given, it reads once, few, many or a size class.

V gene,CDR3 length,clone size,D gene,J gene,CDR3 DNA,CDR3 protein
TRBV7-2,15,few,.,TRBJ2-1,TGTGCCAGCAGCTCGACGGCTAGCTCCTACAATGAGCAGTTCTTC,CASSSTASSYNEQFF
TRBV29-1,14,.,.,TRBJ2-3,TGCAGCGTTGGGGCCCCCGGGTTCACAGATACGCAGTATTTT,CSVGAPGFTDTQYF
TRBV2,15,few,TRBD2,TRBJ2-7,TGTGCCAGCAGTGAGTCCAGCGGGAGGGCCTTCGAGCAGTACTTC,CASSESSGRAFEQYF
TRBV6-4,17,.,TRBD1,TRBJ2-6,TGTGCCAGCAGCGCCGGGACAGCCGCATCTGGGGCCAACGTCCTGACTTTC,CASSAGTAASGANVLTF
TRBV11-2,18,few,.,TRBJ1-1,TGTGCCAGCAGCTCCCGCCGTGAGGCTGGCGCACGAGGCACTGAAGCTTTCTTT,CASSSRREAGARGTEAFF
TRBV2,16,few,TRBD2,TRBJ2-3,TGTGCCAGCAGCCTTGAACTAGCGGGAGGAGGAGATACGCAGTATTTT,CASSLELAGGGDTQYF
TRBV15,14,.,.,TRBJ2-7,TGTGCCACCAGCAGGGACAGCAGCTCCTACGAGCAGTACTTC,CATSRDSSSYEQYF
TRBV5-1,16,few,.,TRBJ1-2,TGCGCCAGCAGCACGGCCCCGGGCTCGGGGAACTATGGCTACACCTTC,CASSTAPGSGNYGYTF
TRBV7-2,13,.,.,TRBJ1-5,TGTGCCAGCACCATGGGACAAAATCAGCCCCAGCATTTT,CASTMGQNQPQHF
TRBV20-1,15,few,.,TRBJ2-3,TGCAGTGCTAGAGCCATAGACTCTGCGGCCGATACGCAGTATTTT,CSARAIDSAADTQYF
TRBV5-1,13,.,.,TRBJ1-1,TGCGCCAGCAGCTATAACATGAACACTGAAGCTTTCTTT,CASSYNMNTEAFF
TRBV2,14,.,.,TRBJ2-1,TGTGCCAGCAGTTCGACTAGTTCCTACAATGAGCAGTTCTTC,CASSSTSSYNEQFF
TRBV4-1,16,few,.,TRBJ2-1,TGCGCCAGCAGAGCCCGGACTCAAGATTCCTACAATGAGCAGTTCTTC,CASRARTQDSYNEQFF
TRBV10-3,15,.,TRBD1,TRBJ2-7,TGTGCCATCAGTGAGGGGGACAGGGGGTTCTACGAGCAGTACTTC,CAISEGDRGFYEQYF
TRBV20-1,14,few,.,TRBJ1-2,TGCAGTGCCCTTACCGAGACAGGAGCCTATGGCTACACCTTC,CSALTETGAYGYTF
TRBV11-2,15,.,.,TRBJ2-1,TGTGCCAGCAGCTCCGCCCGGACTCAGTACAATGAGCAGTTCTTC,CASSSARTQYNEQFF
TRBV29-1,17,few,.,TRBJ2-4,TGCAGCGTTGTACGGTCAACAGCTGATTACGCCAAAAACATTCAGTACTTC,CSVVRSTADYAKNIQYF
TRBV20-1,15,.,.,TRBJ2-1,TGCAGTGCTAGAGTAAGGGCGGGGAGCTACAATGAGCAGTTCTTC,CSARVRAGSYNEQFF
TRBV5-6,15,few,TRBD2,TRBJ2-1,TGTGCCAGCAGCTTTGTTCTAGCGGGAGGAGGTGAGCAGTTCTTC,CASSFVLAGGGEQFF
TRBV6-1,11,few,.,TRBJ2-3,TGTGCCAGCAGTGAACCGGTTACGCAGTATTTT,CASSEPVTQYF
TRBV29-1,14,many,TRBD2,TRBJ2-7,TGCAGCGTTGAAGCTAGCGGCAGGGCGGGGGAGCAGTACTTC,CSVEASGRAGEQYF
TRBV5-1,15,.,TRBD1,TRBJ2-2,TGCGCCAGCAGCGGCGGACAGGGGAAAACCGGGGAGCTGTTTTTT,CASSGGQGKTGELFF
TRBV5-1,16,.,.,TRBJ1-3,TGCGCCAGCAGCCGAGATGGGGGACTCTCTGGAAACACCATATATTTT,CASSRDGGLSGNTIYF
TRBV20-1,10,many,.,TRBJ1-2,TGCAGTGCTGCGAACTATGGCTACACCTTC,CSAANYGYTF
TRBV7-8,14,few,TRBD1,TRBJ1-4,TGTGCCAGCAGCCTCGTACAGGGGTATGAAAAACTGTTTTTT,CASSLVQGYEKLFF
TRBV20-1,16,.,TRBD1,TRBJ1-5,TGCAGTGCTAGAGATGGTACAGGGGCATCAGGGCAGCCCCAGCATTTT,CSARDGTGASGQPQHF
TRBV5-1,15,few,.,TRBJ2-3,TGCGCCAGCAGCTTAGACTTACAAATCACAGATACGCAGTATTTT,CASSLDLQITDTQYF
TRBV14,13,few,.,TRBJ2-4,TGTGCCAGCAGCCCGAACAACGGAAACATTCAGTACTTC,CASSPNNGNIQYF
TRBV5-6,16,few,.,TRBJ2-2,TGTGCCAGCAACCCAGGGGCCCTCCTGTACACCGGGGAGCTGTTTTTT,CASNPGALLYTGELFF
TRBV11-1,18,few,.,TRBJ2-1,TGTGCCAGCAGCTTGGGGGAAGGCGGGGAAAGCTCCTACAATGAGCAGTTCTTC,CASSLGEGGESSYNEQFF
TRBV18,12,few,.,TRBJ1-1,TGTGCCAGCTCACCAGTTATATCTGAAGCTTTCTTT,CASSPVISEAFF